One sample yielded the 15 T cell receptor beta chains listed below, sequenced in a study of shared clonotypes between healthy human individuals. The data were produced by immunoSEQ multiplex PCR, yet TCRdb's version contains in-frame clones alone and is incomplete. The table has roughly 490,000 clones, 79% seen once. The sample was PBMCs. The receptors come from a woman in her thirties or forties in good health. Some clones in this sample may be carry-over from other donors' samples.

In its sample, this clone was seen once. The genes are TRBV5-1 and TRBJ2-7; no firm D call. The ends were cut back, 4 bases at V and 4 bases at J, with 15 bases in the middle. Germline CDR1 SGHRS, CDR2 YFSETQ. The CDR3 sequence is 14 residues long. The CDR3 is CASSHLDHQYEQYF. The CDR3 DNA sequence: TGCGCCAGCAGCCACCTGGATCACCAGTACGAGCAGTACTTC.

This chain connects TRBV5-1 to TRBJ2-2; D remains unclear. The CDR3 sequence is 13 residues long. Looked up from germline, CDR1 is SGHRS and CDR2 is YFSETQ. Trimming removed 3 bases at V and 5 bases at J, with 8 bases between. Here the CDR3 reads CASSSRRTGELFF. CDR3 sequence (DNA): TGCGCCAGCAGCTCCAGGAGAACCGGGGAGCTGTTTTTT.

This rearrangement joins TRBV5-1 to TRBJ2-1; 9 bases match TRBD2. V was clipped by 4 bases and J by 5 bases; unmatched bases: 7. The CDR3 length is 15 residues. Germline values: CDR1 SGHRS, CDR2 YFSETQ. CDR3 region: CASSLGLARNNEQFF. The CDR3 nucleotides read TGCGCCAGCAGCCTAGGACTAGCGAGAAACAATGAGCAGTTCTTC.

CDR3 DNA: TGCAGTGCTTTTCAGGGTTACGAGCAGTACTTC. This sequence encodes CSAFQGYEQYF. V usage is TRBV20-1 and J usage is TRBJ2-7; D perhaps matches TRBD1 (5 bases). V was shortened by 5 bases and J by 4 bases, with 9 bases between the two germline ends. CDR1 and CDR2 from the germline V gene are DFQATT and SNEGSKA (reference sequence). This CDR3 region has 11 residues.

The rearrangement uses TRBV29-1 and TRBJ2-1; unclear D gene. CDR1 and CDR2 from the germline V gene are SQVTM and ANQGSEA. Deletions cut 7 bases from V and 6 bases from J, with 10 bases between. The CDR3 has 11 residues. CDR3 sequence (DNA): TGCAGCGCCGAAAGGGCCAATGAGCAGTTCTTC. Translation: CSAERANEQFF.

The rearrangement links TRBV5-8 to TRBJ1-2; D may be TRBD1 (5 bases). CDR1 and CDR2 from the germline V gene are SGHTS and YDEGEE. V was cut by 4 bases and J by 4 bases, with 14 bases left in between. The CDR3 is made up of 14 amino acids. The CDR3 region is CASSPEGFTYGYTF. The DNA for the CDR3 is TGTGCCAGCAGCCCGGAGGGGTTCACCTATGGCTACACCTTC.

The J gene is TRBJ2-3, the V gene TRBV6-4; possible D gene TRBD1, 6 bases. The CDR3 is 15 amino acids. The germline V gene has CDR1 MRHNA and CDR2 SNTAGT. V was clipped by 5 bases and J by 4 bases, with 16 bases between them. CDR3 sequence: CASSPRGMEADTQYF. In DNA, the CDR3 is TGTGCCAGCAGTCCTAGGGGGATGGAGGCAGATACGCAGTATTTT.

This clone was observed a handful of times. V usage is TRBV5-1 and J usage is TRBJ2-3, with TRBD1 matching 10 bases. CDR3 length equals 17 residues. Trimming at V came to 0 bases and at J to 2 bases, leaving 6 bases not matched to a gene. CDR1 is SGHRS and CDR2 is YFSETQ in the germline V gene. The CDR3 DNA follows: TGCGCCAGCAGCTTGGCCCCGGGACAGGGGAACACAGATACGCAGTATTTT. Residues: CASSLAPGQGNTDTQYF.

The chain carries TRBV19 and TRBJ2-4, with TRBD1 matching 10 bases. CDR1 and CDR2 (germline): LNHDA, SQIVND (reference sequence). The V segment lost 4 bases and the J segment 2 bases; nucleotides outside the gene matches: 8. CDR3 length: 17 residues. DNA for the CDR3: TGTGCCAGTAGTACCGGGACAGGGGTCGACCCCAAAAACATTCAGTACTTC. Translated, it gives CASSTGTGVDPKNIQYF.

The rearrangement uses TRBV13 and TRBJ2-1, with 7 bases aligning to TRBD1. Germline V gene sequence: CDR1 PRHDT, CDR2 FYEKMQ (reference sequence). V was pared by 0 bases and J by 7 bases, with 3 bases of the junction left unmatched. CDR3 size: 14 residues. In DNA, the CDR3 is TGTGCCAGCAGCTTAGGGGACAGGAGAAATGAGCAGTTCTTC. It translates to CASSLGDRRNEQFF. The full variable domain, with the rest looked up from reference TRBV13 and TRBJ2-1, is AAGVIQSPRHLIKEKRETATLKCYPIPRHDTVYWYQQGPGQDPQFLISFYEKMQSDKGSIPDRFSAQQFSDYHSELNMSSLELGDSALYFCASSLGDRRNEQFFGPGTRLTVL.

This clone was counted only a few times. The V call is TRBV27, the J call TRBJ2-7; 11 bases line up with TRBD2. V shed 0 bases, J shed 5 bases, and the junction held 21 bases outside the gene matches. The V gene's germline CDR1 is MNHEY and CDR2 SMNVEV (reference sequence). This CDR3 spans 21 amino acids. This CDR3 reads CASSLSPDPYGPSGRPHEQYF. DNA for the CDR3: TGTGCCAGCAGTTTATCGCCCGACCCCTACGGCCCTAGCGGGAGGCCCCACGAGCAGTACTTC.

The V call is TRBV18, the J call TRBJ1-5, with TRBD1 identical over 8 bases. The CDR3 loop spans 16 amino acids. Germline CDR1 is KGHSH and CDR2 is LQKENI. J lost 5 bases, V lost 6 bases, and 12 bases had no gene match. The DNA of the CDR3 is TGTGCCAGCTCCCAGACCGGTCCAGGGGGCTATCAGCCCCAGCATTTT. Its protein is CASSQTGPGGYQPQHF.

This chain links TRBV18 with TRBJ2-7; D remains unclear. V was trimmed by 8 bases and J by 2 bases, leaving 10 bases between them. CDR3 length: 12 amino acids. The germline V gene encodes CDR1 KGHSH and CDR2 LQKENI. In DNA, the CDR3 is TGTGCCAGCACCGGCGCGACCTACGAGCAGTACTTC. This sequence encodes CASTGATYEQYF. The full variable domain, in which reference TRBV18 and TRBJ2-7 provide the parts outside the CDR3, is NAGVMQNPRHLVRRRGQEARLRCSPMKGHSHVYWYRQLPEEGLKFMVYLQKENIIDESGMPKERFSAEFPKEGPSILRIQQVVRGDSAAYFCASTGATYEQYFGPGTRLTVT.

The chain is built from TRBV5-8 and TRBJ2-2; D gene uncertain. V was trimmed by 4 bases and J by 7 bases, leaving 11 bases between them. Germline V gene sequence: CDR1 SGHTS, CDR2 YDEGEE. The CDR3 loop spans 13 amino acids. In DNA form, the CDR3 reads TGTGCCAGCAGCCCCCGGGTCGGCGGGGAGCTGTTTTTT. As protein: CASSPRVGGELFF. The full variable domain, in which reference TRBV5-8 and TRBJ2-2 provide the parts outside the CDR3, is EAGVTQSPTHLIKTRGQQATLRCSPISGHTSVYWYQQALGLGLQFLLWYDEGEERNRGNFPPRFSGRQFPNYSSELNVNALELEDSALYLCASSPRVGGELFFGEGSRLTVL.

The gene calls are TRBV5-8 and TRBJ2-4, with TRBD2 as a possible D gene (6 bases). V gave up 0 bases and J gave up 2 bases, with 15 bases separating them. The CDR3 covers 17 residues. CDR1 and CDR2 (germline): SGHTS, YDEGEE. CDR3 DNA sequence: TGTGCCAGCAGCTTGGATGGGGGGAGGCGGTCCAAAAACATTCAGTACTTC. This encodes CASSLDGGRRSKNIQYF.